This entry features one T cell receptor beta chain sequence. Some clones are missing from TCRdb's copy, which holds only in-frame ones; the method was immunoSEQ multiplex PCR. This table has some 8,900 clones, about nine tenths appearing once. These data come from a study of technical replicates of blood from several donors. The V gene's germline CDR1 is MNHEY and CDR2 SVGAGI. There are 13 residues in the CDR3. The V segment lost 5 bases and the J segment 4 bases; nucleotides outside the gene matches: 2. The sample comprised PBMCs. The chain carries TRBV6-5 and TRBJ1-2; 9 bases are shared with TRBD1. The sequence came from a human donor in good health. The CDR3 here is CASSRDRVYGYTF. For the CDR3, the DNA is TGTGCCAGCAGTCGGGACAGGGTCTATGGCTACACCTTC.